This note documents a single T cell receptor (beta chain) sequence. Its cognate antigen is unknown. The V gene's germline CDR1 is SGHTA and CDR2 FQGNSA. The CDR3 is 16 residues long. The ends were cut back, 0 bases at V and 0 bases at J, with 6 bases in the middle. The authors took one heparinised blood draw, averaging about 120 mL, from each donor. Via CD45RO/CCR7/CD25/CD127/CD95/CD27, cells of the CD4+ naive, central memory, regulatory and stem cell-like memory subsets were sorted. The sample is drawn from a study of beta chain features in type 1 diabetes. Study-wide background: Analysis included around 110,000,000 sorted cells drawn from all samples.

TCRB transcripts that were expressed got sequenced, as all of the isolated RNA had been reverse transcribed. Method: immunoSEQ multiplex PCR; TCRdb's copy keeps in-frame clones and lacks some. The table has about 300,000 clones, about 7.8% seen once. Study-level results: Insertions were fewer and deletions more numerous at VDJ junctions in type 1 diabetes patients.

V gene TRBV7-2 combines with J gene TRBJ2-6; no firm D call. This clonotype was obtained from a woman aged 18-30 years in good health. Sequencing used central memory CD4+ T cells from blood. The CDR3 DNA follows: TGTGCCAGCAGCTTAGCCCCCACCTCTGGGGCCAACGTCCTGACTTTC. Protein: CASSLAPTSGANVLTF.